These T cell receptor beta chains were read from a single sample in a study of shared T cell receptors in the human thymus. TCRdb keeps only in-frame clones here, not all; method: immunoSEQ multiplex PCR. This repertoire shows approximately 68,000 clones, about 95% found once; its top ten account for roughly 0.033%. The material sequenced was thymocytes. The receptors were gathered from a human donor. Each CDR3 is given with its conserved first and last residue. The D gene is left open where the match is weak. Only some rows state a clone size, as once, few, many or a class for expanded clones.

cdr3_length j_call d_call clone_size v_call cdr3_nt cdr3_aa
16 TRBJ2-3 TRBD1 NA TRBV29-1 TGCAGCGTTGTACAGGGGGCTCGGGTTACCCGAGATACGCAGTATTTT CSVVQGARVTRDTQYF
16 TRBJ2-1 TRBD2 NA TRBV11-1 TGTGCCAGCAGCTTACGGACTAGCGGGGGGTACAATGAGCAGTTCTTC CASSLRTSGGYNEQFF
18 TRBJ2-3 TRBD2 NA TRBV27 TGTGCCAGCAGTTGGGGACTAGCGGGGGGGCCTTGGGCAGATACGCAGTATTTT CASSWGLAGGPWADTQYF
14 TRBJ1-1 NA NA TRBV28 TGTGCCAGCAGTTTTCACCACAGGGAGACTGAAGCTTTCTTT CASSFHHRETEAFF
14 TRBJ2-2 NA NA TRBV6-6 TGTGCCAGCAGTTATGCTAGAAACACCGGGGAGCTGTTTTTT CASSYARNTGELFF
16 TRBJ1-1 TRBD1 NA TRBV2 TGTGCCAGCAGTGGACAGGGAAAGGGGCTAGACACTGAAGCTTTCTTT CASSGQGKGLDTEAFF
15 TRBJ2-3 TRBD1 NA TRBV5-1 TGCGCCAGCAGCTCGGACAGGGATGGCACAGATACGCAGTATTTT CASSSDRDGTDTQYF
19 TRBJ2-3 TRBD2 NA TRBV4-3 TGCGCCAGCAGCCAAGGGCGGACAGGGGAACTAGCGGGGGCAGATACGCAGTATTTT CASSQGRTGELAGADTQYF
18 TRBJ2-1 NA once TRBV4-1 TGCGCCAGCAGCCAAGATCAAGGGAGCGGTACCTTCTACAATGAGCAGTTCTTC CASSQDQGSGTFYNEQFF
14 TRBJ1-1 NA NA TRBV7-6 TGTGCCAGCAGTCTAGGGTCCGGTAACACTGAAGCTTTCTTT CASSLGSGNTEAFF
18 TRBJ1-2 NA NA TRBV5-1 TGCGCCAGCAGCTTGGGTCAGGGGATCTTTGTCTCCAACTATGGCTACACCTTC CASSLGQGIFVSNYGYTF
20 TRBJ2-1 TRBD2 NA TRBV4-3 TGCGCCAGCAGCCACGCTATTGGGACTAGCGGACCTAGCTCCTACAATGAGCAGTTCTTC CASSHAIGTSGPSSYNEQFF
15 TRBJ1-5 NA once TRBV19 TGTGCCAGTAGTGCCGGGGGGGTGTCCAATCAGCCCCAGCATTTT CASSAGGVSNQPQHF
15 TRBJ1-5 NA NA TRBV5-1 TGCGCCAGCAGCTTGCATGGACTGAGCAATCAGCCCCAGCATTTT CASSLHGLSNQPQHF
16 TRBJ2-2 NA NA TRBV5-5 TGTGCCAGCAGCTTTCGAGGGACCTCGAACACCGGGGAGCTGTTTTTT CASSFRGTSNTGELFF
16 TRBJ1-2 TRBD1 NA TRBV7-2 TGTGCCAGCAGCTTACCGACAGGGGGCTCTTACTATGGCTACACCTTC CASSLPTGGSYYGYTF
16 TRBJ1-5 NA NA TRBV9 TGTGCCAGCAGCGTAGATGGGAGGAGGGGCAATCAGCCCCAGCATTTT CASSVDGRRGNQPQHF
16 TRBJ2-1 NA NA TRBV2 TGTGCCAGCAGTGAAGCGCGTCAGGGTGGGGACAATGAGCAGTTCTTC CASSEARQGGDNEQFF
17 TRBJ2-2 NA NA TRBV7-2 TGTGCCAGCAGCCCACACCCCAGGCAACTAGGGTCCGGGGAGCTGTTTTTT CASSPHPRQLGSGELFF
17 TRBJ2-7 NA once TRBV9 TGTGCCAGCAGCCCGACGGGACTGCCACCCCTCTCCTACGAGCAGTACTTC CASSPTGLPPLSYEQYF
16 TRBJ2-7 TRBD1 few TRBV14 TGTGCCAGCAGCCAAGATGAGGGGGACAGGACATCCGAGCAGTACTTC CASSQDEGDRTSEQYF
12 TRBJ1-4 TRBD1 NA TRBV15 TGTGCCACCAGCAGAGATGGGGTCAGGGGGCTTTTT CATSRDGVRGLF
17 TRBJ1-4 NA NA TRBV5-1 TGCGCCAGCAGCTTGGAGTATGGAGCAGGACCTAATGAAAAACTGTTTTTT CASSLEYGAGPNEKLFF
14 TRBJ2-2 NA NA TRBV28 TGTGCCAGCAGTTTAATAATCTCCTCCGGGGAGCTGTTTTTT CASSLIISSGELFF
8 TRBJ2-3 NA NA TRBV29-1 TGCAGCGTTAATACGCAGTATTTT CSVNTQYF
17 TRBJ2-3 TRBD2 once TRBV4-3 TGCGCCAGCAGCCAATCTGGACTAGCGGGGCCCACAGGTACGCAGTATTTT CASSQSGLAGPTGTQYF
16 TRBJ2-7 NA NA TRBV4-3 TGCGCCAGCAGCCAAGCCCTGGAGGGACAGCGCCTTGAGCAGTACTTC CASSQALEGQRLEQYF